Each of the 29 T cell receptor beta chains below was sequenced from the same sample in a study of identical twins. MiXCR was run by TCRdb on the 5' RACE reads, yielding one entry per CDR3 protein. The sample shows some 330,000 distinct CDR3 sequences, roughly 10% of them seen only once. The sequenced sample consisted of naive T cells sorted from blood. These receptors all stem from a woman aged 45 to 65 in good health.

This chain joins TRBV27 and TRBJ2-1; D ambiguous. Germline values: CDR1 MNHEY, CDR2 SMNVEV (reference sequence). V lost 10 bases to trimming and J lost 9 bases, with 16 bases between them. The CDR3 spans 12 residues. The CDR3 nucleotides read TGTGCCACTACGACACCCCGCTCTGAGCAGTTCTTC. This encodes CATTTPRSEQFF.

This clonotype was detected many times. The chain combines TRBV25-1 with TRBJ1-1; the D gene is possibly TRBD1 (5 bases). V lost 2 bases and J 0 bases, leaving 7 bases between the germline ends. This CDR3 contains 14 residues. Germline CDR1 and CDR2: MGHDK and SYGVNS. CDR3 nucleotides: TGTGCCAGCAGTGAACCAGGGTTGAACACTGAAGCTTTCTTT. It encodes CASSEPGLNTEAFF.

This clonotype was counted only a few times. This chain links TRBV11-2 with TRBJ1-1; possibly TRBD1 for D (6 bases). The CDR3 runs to 17 residues. Germline loops: CDR1 SGHAT, CDR2 FQNNGV. V was cut by 2 bases and J by 0 bases, with 16 bases left in between. CDR3 nucleotides: TGTGCCAGCAGCTTATGGACGAGACAGGACCTGAACACTGAAGCTTTCTTT. It specifies CASSLWTRQDLNTEAFF.

A few counts support this clonotype. CDR3 DNA: TGTGCCACAATGGGACTAGCGGTCTCCTACGAGCAGTACTTC. Amino acid sequence: CATMGLAVSYEQYF. The chain is built from TRBV6-2 or TRBV6-3 and TRBJ2-7; 11 bases fit TRBD2. Germline assignment: CDR1 MNHEY and CDR2 SVGEGT. CDR3 size: 14 residues. V was pared by 10 bases and J by 0 bases, with 5 bases of the junction left unmatched.

CDR3 residues: CASSPMDRNYGYTF. DNA of the CDR3: TGTGCCAGCTCACCAATGGACAGGAATTATGGCTACACCTTC. The chain has TRBV18 and TRBJ1-2; 7 bases match TRBD1. Per germline, CDR1 KGHSH and CDR2 LQKENI. The CDR3 totals 14 residues. The J segment lost 5 bases and the V segment lost 2 bases, leaving 5 bases of the junction unmatched.

This clonotype was picked up a small number of times. The rearrangement links TRBV12-5 to TRBJ2-5, with 8 bases matching TRBD2. CDR3 length equals 12 residues. CDR1 is LGHNT, CDR2 FRNRAP, per germline. V lost 9 bases, J lost 5 bases, and 5 bases stayed unmatched. The CDR3: CASLGLDETQYF. The DNA for the CDR3 is TGTGCTAGCTTGGGACTAGATGAGACCCAGTACTTC.

This chain links TRBV5-1 with TRBJ2-1; D is ambiguous. The length of the CDR3 is 15 residues. CDR1 and CDR2 from the germline V gene are SGHRS and YFSETQ. The ends were cut back, 6 bases at V and 0 bases at J, with 13 bases in the middle. The CDR3 loop reads CASNPAGNSYNEQFF. The CDR3 bases are TGCGCCAGCAACCCGGCAGGAAACTCCTACAATGAGCAGTTCTTC.

This clonotype was counted once. The chain couples TRBV27 to TRBJ1-1; D is undetermined. Germline V lookup: CDR1 MNHEY, CDR2 SMNVEV (reference sequence). CDR3 size: 14 residues. Trimming removed 5 bases from V and 0 bases from J, with 10 bases in between. CDR3 protein: CASSRVRVNTEAFF. The CDR3 DNA reads as TGTGCCAGCAGTAGAGTAAGAGTGAACACTGAAGCTTTCTTT.

This clonotype was recorded a few times. This chain uses TRBV27 with TRBJ2-7; 8 positions match TRBD2. Trimming removed 7 bases from V and 3 bases from J; junction bases left unmatched: 5. The germline CDR1 and CDR2 sequences are MNHEY and SMNVEV (reference sequence). This CDR3 spans 13 amino acids. CDR3 bases: TGTGCCAGCACTCAGCGGGAGATCTACGAGCAGTACGTC. Translation gives CASTQREIYEQYV.

This clonotype turned up a few times. The genes are TRBV19 and TRBJ2-1, with a weak D call TRBD2 (6 bases). Trimming stripped 7 bases from V and 6 bases from J, with 13 bases between. CDR1 is LNHDA and CDR2 is SQIVND in the germline V gene (reference sequence). The CDR3 length is 13 residues. The CDR3 DNA sequence: TGTGCCAGTAAAAATTTGGGGGGCAATGAGCAGTTCTTC. This gives the protein CASKNLGGNEQFF. The variable domain in full, with the rest retrieved from reference TRBV19 and TRBJ2-1, is DGGITQSPKYLFRKEGQNVTLSCEQNLNHDAMYWYRQDPGQGLRLIYYSQIVNDFQKGDIAEGYSVSREKKESFPLTVTSAQKNPTAFYLCASKNLGGNEQFFGPGTRLTVL.

This clonotype was detected many times. The chain combines TRBV5-1 with TRBJ2-3, with D perhaps assigned TRBD1 or TRBD2 (5 bases each). Germline CDR1 reads SGHRS; CDR2 reads YFSETQ. Trimming pared 0 bases from V and 1 base from J, leaving 9 bases between. The length of the CDR3 is 15 residues. The CDR3 DNA sequence: TGCGCCAGCAGCTTGGCTGGGGACCGCACAGATACGCAGTATTTT. Amino acids: CASSLAGDRTDTQYF.

The DNA for the CDR3 is TGTGCCTCCTACCGACAGGGGGGCACCGGGGAGCTGTTTTTT. This encodes CASYRQGGTGELFF. This rearrangement joins TRBV30 to TRBJ2-2; 9 nucleotides agree with TRBD1. CDR1 and CDR2 (germline): GTSNPN, SVGIG (reference sequence). Germline trimming cut 7 bases from V and 4 bases from J; bases unmatched to any gene: 7. This CDR3 spans 14 amino acids.

The genes are TRBV21-1 and TRBJ2-1; the table calls TRBD2, which could not be checked here. TRBV21-1 is listed as a pseudogene. The CDR3 is 19 residues long. The CDR3 DNA follows: TGTGCCAGCGATAAGAGGGAGGGAGGCGGCGGGAGCTCCTACAATGAGCAGTTCTTC. This gives the protein CASDKREGGGGSSYNEQFF.

The sample holds a few counts of this clonotype. The rearrangement links TRBV5-1 to TRBJ1-1; 11 nucleotides line up with TRBD1. The J segment lost 6 bases and the V segment lost 2 bases, leaving 6 bases of the junction unmatched. CDR3 length: 15 amino acids. The germline V gene encodes CDR1 SGHRS and CDR2 YFSETQ. CDR3 sequence (DNA): TGCGCCAGCAGCTTACCCGGGACAGGGGGGGCTGAAGCTTTCTTT. Translated, it gives CASSLPGTGGAEAFF.

In this sample, this clonotype turned up a few times. V usage is TRBV7-2 and J usage is TRBJ2-4, with a possible D match to TRBD2 (5 bases). The CDR3 has 16 residues. Germline CDR1 is SGHTA and CDR2 is FQGNSA. Between the trimmed V and J ends, which lost 3 bases and 1 base, there was a span of 13 bases. CDR3 amino acids: CASSLSAVGAKNIQYF. The CDR3, as DNA: TGTGCCAGCAGCTTGTCAGCGGTGGGGGCCAAAAACATTCAGTACTTC.

This clonotype was counted at least ten times. This rearrangement joins TRBV29-1 to TRBJ2-1, with 11 bases matching TRBD2. V shed 5 bases, J shed 7 bases, and the junction held 4 bases outside the gene matches. Per the germline V gene, CDR1 is SQVTM and CDR2 is ANQGSEA. The CDR3 has 13 residues. CDR3 nucleotides: TGCAGCGTTCCGACTAGCGGGGCGAATGAGCAGTTCTTC. Amino acids: CSVPTSGANEQFF.

This clonotype was seen many times. The chain recombines TRBV29-1 with TRBJ2-3; no definite D call. This CDR3 has 15 residues. Germline CDR1 reads SQVTM; CDR2 reads ANQGSEA. The V gene lost 4 bases and the J gene lost 0 bases, with 14 bases spanning the gap. The CDR3 is CSVGPPKYSTDTQYF. The DNA of the CDR3 is TGCAGCGTTGGACCCCCAAAGTATAGCACAGATACGCAGTATTTT.

This clonotype showed up many times. The chain is built from TRBV12-3 or TRBV12-4 and TRBJ1-1; 7 nucleotides align to TRBD1. This CDR3 comprises 13 residues. With V trimmed by 2 bases and J by 4 bases, 1 base remained unmatched. The CDR3 bases are TGTGCCAGCAGTTTAACAGGGGCCACTGAAGCTTTCTTT. Its translation: CASSLTGATEAFF.

This clonotype was recorded a few times. The chain carries TRBV20-1 and TRBJ2-7; D possibly matches TRBD1 or TRBD2 (6 bases each). In germline, CDR1 is DFQATT, CDR2 SNEGSKA (reference sequence). The CDR3 loop spans 15 amino acids. The V gene lost 1 base and the J gene lost 2 bases, with 15 bases spanning the gap. CDR3 bases: TGCAGTGCTAGAGCGGCAGGGCGGGACACCTACGAGCAGTACTTC. Residues: CSARAAGRDTYEQYF.

V gene TRBV5-5 combines with J gene TRBJ1-2; maybe TRBD1 (5 bases). Trimming cost V 3 bases and J 4 bases, with 10 bases left between them. The CDR3 consists of 13 residues. Germline CDR1 and CDR2: SGHKS and YYEKEE (reference sequence). Here the CDR3 DNA reads TGTGCCAGCAGCTCCCGGGACGGCTATGGCTACACCTTC. Protein sequence: CASSSRDGYGYTF.

The chain has TRBV11-2 and TRBJ2-3, with D perhaps matching TRBD1 or TRBD2 (5 bases each). This CDR3 comprises 14 residues. V lost 5 bases and J lost 2, with 11 bases in between. Per germline, CDR1 SGHAT and CDR2 FQNNGV. The CDR3 DNA follows: TGTGCCAGCAGCCTGGGGCGGGCCACAGATACGCAGTATTTT. Its translation: CASSLGRATDTQYF.

The chain recombines TRBV7-9 with TRBJ2-1; D may be TRBD2 (6 bases). The V end lost 2 bases, the J end lost 6 bases, and 14 bases lay between the germline ends. Germline-derived CDR1 and CDR2 are SEHNR and FQNEAQ (reference sequence). This CDR3 comprises 15 residues. DNA of the CDR3: TGTGCCAGCAGCTTAAGATCCGGGACTGGCAATGAGCAGTTCTTC. It translates to CASSLRSGTGNEQFF.

This clonotype has at least ten counts. The rearrangement links TRBV5-1 to TRBJ2-3; D not resolved. Per germline, CDR1 SGHRS and CDR2 YFSETQ. The V end lost 2 bases, the J end lost 0 bases, and 4 bases lay between the germline ends. The CDR3 extends over 13 amino acids. CDR3 DNA: TGCGCCAGCAGCTTATACAGCACAGATACGCAGTATTTT. Translation gives CASSLYSTDTQYF. Full variable domain (missing parts from reference TRBV5-1 and TRBJ2-3): KAGVTQTPRYLIKTRGQQVTLSCSPISGHRSVSWYQQTPGQGLQFLFEYFSETQRNKGNFPGRFSGRQFSNSRSEMNVSTLELGDSALYLCASSLYSTDTQYFGPGTRLTVL.

This clonotype appeared many times. J is TRBJ2-1 and V is TRBV29-1, with TRBD2 identical over 8 bases. The germline gives CDR1 SQVTM, CDR2 ANQGSEA. The length of the CDR3 is 11 residues. V lost 7 bases and J lost 4; bases outside the gene matches: 0. The DNA of the CDR3 is TGCAGCGCGGGAGGGTACAATGAGCAGTTCTTC. This sequence encodes CSAGGYNEQFF.

This clonotype occurred many times. The chain couples TRBV27 to TRBJ2-1, with D tentatively TRBD1 (6 bases). CDR1 is MNHEY, CDR2 SMNVEV, per germline (reference sequence). V was cut by 2 bases and J by 0 bases, with 11 bases left in between. This CDR3 has 16 amino acids. CDR3: CASSLGVGGSYNEQFF. The CDR3 nucleotides read TGTGCCAGCAGTTTAGGGGTAGGGGGCTCCTACAATGAGCAGTTCTTC.

At least ten counts were recorded for this clonotype. CDR3 sequence: CATMKREAYNEQFF. In DNA, the CDR3 is TGTGCCACGATGAAGCGGGAGGCGTACAATGAGCAGTTCTTC. The chain couples TRBV30 to TRBJ2-1; the match to TRBD2 covers 9 bases. The CDR3 is 14 amino acids. CDR1 is GTSNPN and CDR2 is SVGIG in the germline V gene (reference sequence). V shed 8 bases, J shed 4 bases, and the junction held 9 bases outside the gene matches.

There are a few counts of this clonotype. V usage is TRBV24-1 and J usage is TRBJ2-6; D could derive from TRBD1 or TRBD2 (5 bases each). CDR1 and CDR2 from the germline V gene are KGHDR and SFDVKD. Trimming took off 4 bases at V and 1 base at J, with 16 bases between the two ends. The CDR3 extends over 18 amino acids. CDR3 residues: CATSDPGPTSSGANVLTF. CDR3 nucleotide sequence: TGTGCCACCAGTGACCCGGGACCCACCTCTTCTGGGGCCAACGTCCTGACTTTC.

This clonotype was counted ten times or more. The gene calls are TRBV5-1 and TRBJ2-1; D gene unclear. This CDR3 contains 11 residues. CDR1 and CDR2 (germline): SGHRS, YFSETQ. Trimming shortened V by 4 bases and J by 7 bases, and 6 bases separated the two germline ends. The CDR3 nucleotides are TGCGCCAGCAGCCCCAAAAATGAGCAGTTCTTC. It is translated as CASSPKNEQFF.

This clonotype showed up many times. The rearrangement uses TRBV20-1 and TRBJ1-1, with 10 bases identical to TRBD1. The length of the CDR3 is 15 residues. V was clipped by 6 bases and J by 0 bases; unmatched bases: 7. CDR1 DFQATT and CDR2 SNEGSKA come from the germline V gene (reference sequence). The CDR3 coding sequence is TGCAGTGCGAGTTCCGGGACAGGGGTGAACACTGAAGCTTTCTTT. It yields the protein CSASSGTGVNTEAFF.